Below are 8 T cell receptor beta chains sequenced from a single sample in a study of T cell changes during pregnancy in multiple sclerosis. TCRdb's table, derived via immunoSEQ multiplex PCR, lists solely in-frame clones and lacks some. The sample holds fewer than 70,000 clones; approximately 91% are singletons and the top ten take roughly 1.5%. The specimen comprised peripheral blood, sampled in the third trimester of pregnancy. These TCRs come from a female donor with multiple sclerosis, enrolled in a pregnancy study.

The rearrangement links TRBV5-4 to TRBJ1-1; TRBD1 matches at 7 bases. CDR3 length equals 13 residues. V shed 7 bases, J shed 3 bases, and the junction held 6 bases outside the gene matches. Germline V CDR1 and CDR2: SGHNT, YYREEE (reference sequence). The CDR3 DNA sequence: TGTGCCAGCTCCGGACAGGTTTACACTGAAGCTTTCTTT. Amino acids: CASSGQVYTEAFF.

The chain couples TRBV5-1 to TRBJ2-5, with TRBD2 matching 12 bases. J was trimmed by 2 bases and V by 3 bases; bases with no gene match: 11. Germline assignment: CDR1 SGHRS and CDR2 YFSETQ. This CDR3 region has 18 residues. CDR3 in DNA: TGCGCCAGCAGCTCAGGGGCTAGCGGGGGGGGGCAGCAAGAGACCCAGTACTTC. It is translated as CASSSGASGGGQQETQYF.

The V call is TRBV7-3, the J call TRBJ2-1, with 11 bases that match TRBD2. Germline V gene data show CDR1 as SGHTA and CDR2 as FQGTGA. This CDR3 has 16 residues. With 2 bases clipped from V and 4 bases from J, the junction kept 4 bases outside the gene matches. The CDR3 sequence is CASSLGLAGGYNEQFF. The DNA for the CDR3 is TGTGCCAGCAGCTTAGGCCTAGCGGGGGGATACAATGAGCAGTTCTTC.

The chain is built from TRBV6-6 and TRBJ1-2; TRBD1 aligns across 7 bases. The CDR3 is 14 residues long. Per the germline V gene, CDR1 is MNHNY and CDR2 is SVGAGI (reference sequence). V lost 6 bases, J lost 3 bases, and 7 bases stayed unmatched. The CDR3 bases are TGTGCCAGCAGAAGCCGGGACAGCTACTATGGCTACACCTTC. Amino acids: CASRSRDSYYGYTF.

V and J are TRBV18 and TRBJ1-1; 10 bases line up with TRBD1. With V trimmed by 2 bases and J by 4 bases, 7 bases remained unmatched. The CDR3 runs to 16 residues. The germline CDR1 and CDR2 sequences are KGHSH and LQKENI. The CDR3 nucleotides read TGTGCCAGCTCACCATCGACAGGGGGCCCGGGCACTGAAGCTTTCTTT. It specifies CASSPSTGGPGTEAFF.

The chain employs TRBV7-9 and TRBJ1-5; perhaps TRBD1 as D (6 bases). The V end was cut by 5 bases, the J end by 4 bases, with 15 bases between. The CDR3 spans 15 residues. The germline V gene has CDR1 SEHNR and CDR2 FQNEAQ (reference sequence). CDR3 region: CASSDTGTPNQPQHF. The DNA for the CDR3 is TGTGCCAGCAGCGATACAGGGACCCCGAATCAGCCCCAGCATTTT.

The CDR3 protein is CASSGGGMGNEQFF. Here the CDR3 DNA reads TGTGCCAGCAGCGGGGGGGGCATGGGCAATGAGCAGTTCTTC. This chain connects TRBV11-3 to TRBJ2-1, with D perhaps matching TRBD2 (7 bases). CDR3 length: 14 residues. V lost 5 bases and J lost 6, with 14 bases in between. Germline V gene data show CDR1 as SGHNT and CDR2 as YENEEA.

J is TRBJ1-1 and V is TRBV27; 7 bases agree with TRBD1. The CDR3 is 14 amino acids. J was trimmed by 0 bases and V by 6 bases; bases with no gene match: 4. The V gene's germline CDR1 is MNHEY and CDR2 SMNVEV (reference sequence). As DNA, the CDR3 is TGTGCCAGCAGGGTCCAGGGGGTGAACACTGAAGCTTTCTTT. Residues: CASRVQGVNTEAFF.